Following are 20 T cell receptor beta chains from one sample sequenced in a study of OX40 agonist ivuxolimab in advanced cancers. Clones were sequenced by immunoSEQ multiplex PCR, and TCRdb holds only the in-frame ones, with some missing. The repertoire has some 60,000 clones, 91% of them found once; the top ten carry around a sixth. Sequenced here: CD4+ or CD8+ T cells sorted from blood, sampled in a trial of the OX40 agonist ivuxolimab. The receptors here all came from an adult with an advanced solid tumor such as melanoma, head and neck, liver or kidney cancer.

The chain carries TRBV4-2 and TRBJ1-5; no reliable D call. Germline V gene lookup returns CDR1 LGHNA and CDR2 YNFKEQ. Trimming took 5 bases from V and 4 from J, leaving 12 bases between them. The CDR3 loop spans 14 amino acids. CDR3 sequence: CASSLYGLNQPQHF. The CDR3 DNA reads as TGTGCCAGCAGCTTGTACGGGTTGAATCAGCCCCAGCATTTT.

The rearrangement uses TRBV11-2 and TRBJ2-5; 8 bases agree with TRBD1. V was pared by 5 bases and J by 2 bases, with 7 bases of the junction left unmatched. The CDR3 spans 15 residues. Germline CDR1 reads SGHAT; CDR2 reads FQNNGV. The CDR3 sequence is CASSEEDRVQETQYF. The CDR3, as DNA: TGTGCCAGCAGCGAAGAGGACAGGGTGCAAGAGACCCAGTACTTC. Full variable domain (remainder filled in from reference TRBV11-2 and TRBJ2-5): EAGVAQSPRYKIIEKRQSVAFWCNPISGHATLYWYQQILGQGPKLLIQFQNNGVVDDSQLPKDRFSAERLKGVDSTLKIQPAKLEDSAVYLCASSEEDRVQETQYFGPGTRLLVL.

V usage is TRBV4-1 and J usage is TRBJ1-5; weak D call: TRBD1 (6 bases). The CDR3 has 16 residues. Per germline, CDR1 MGHRA and CDR2 YSYEKL. Deletions cut 5 bases from V and 1 base from J, with 15 bases between. The CDR3 here is CASSEGGGLSNQPQHF. The CDR3 bases are TGCGCCAGCAGCGAAGGAGGGGGACTGAGCAATCAGCCCCAGCATTTT.

The rearrangement joins TRBV10-1 to TRBJ2-5; no clear D. V was clipped by 3 bases and J by 5 bases, with 22 bases between them. Germline V gene lookup returns CDR1 WNHNN and CDR2 SYGVQD (reference sequence). This CDR3 spans 17 amino acids. The CDR3 nucleotides are TGCGCCAGCAGTGAAGGTGAAGCGCCCCTCGGAGAGGAGACCCAGTACTTC. Translation: CASSEGEAPLGEETQYF.

The genes are TRBV19 and TRBJ1-4; a possible D gene is TRBD1 (6 bases). This CDR3 spans 14 amino acids. V was trimmed by 6 bases and J by 4 bases, leaving 12 bases between them. Germline V lookup: CDR1 LNHDA, CDR2 SQIVND (reference sequence). The CDR3 reads CASREGVSNEKLFF. In DNA form, the CDR3 reads TGTGCCAGTAGAGAGGGGGTTAGTAATGAAAAACTGTTTTTT.

The chain links TRBV18 to TRBJ2-1; D assignment may be TRBD1 or TRBD2 (5 bases each). V lost 3 bases to trimming and J lost 4 bases, with 13 bases between them. There are 15 residues in the CDR3. Looked up from germline, CDR1 is KGHSH and CDR2 is LQKENI. CDR3: CASSPGPQFYNEQFF. CDR3 DNA sequence: TGTGCCAGCTCACCGGGACCTCAATTTTACAATGAGCAGTTCTTC.

The chain combines TRBV21-1 with TRBJ2-1. TRBV21-1 is shown as a pseudogene. This CDR3 has 12 amino acids. The CDR3 is CASKAGNNEQFF. Here the CDR3 DNA reads TGTGCCAGCAAGGCCGGAAACAATGAGCAGTTCTTC.

The chain joins TRBV5-6 to TRBJ2-1; either TRBD1 or TRBD2 may fit D (5 bases each). There are 12 residues in the CDR3. Trimming pared 5 bases from V and 15 bases from J, leaving 18 bases between. The germline CDR1 and CDR2 sequences are SGHDT and YYEEEE. CDR3 bases: TGTGCCAGCAGTTTCTCCGGGACCCCCCCGTTCTTC. Protein sequence: CASSFSGTPPFF.

This rearrangement joins TRBV2 to TRBJ2-2; the D gene is possibly TRBD1 (6 bases). Germline CDR1 and CDR2: SNHLY and FYNNEI. The CDR3 runs 14 residues. V lost 6 bases and J 2 bases, leaving 10 bases between the germline ends. CDR3 sequence reads: CASRRTVNTGELFF. The CDR3 bases are TGTGCCAGCAGACGGACAGTCAACACCGGGGAGCTGTTTTTT. Drawing the rest from reference TRBV2 and TRBJ2-2, the complete variable domain is EPEVTQTPSHQVTQMGQEVILRCVPISNHLYFYWYRQILGQKVEFLVSFYNNEISEKSEIFDDQFSVERPDGSNFTLKIRSTKLEDSAMYFCASRRTVNTGELFFGEGSRLTVL.

Written as DNA, the CDR3 is TGCAGCGTTGAAGACCTTCTCGGGACAGGGGACTATGGCTACACCTTC. Translation gives CSVEDLLGTGDYGYTF. The chain recombines TRBV29-1 with TRBJ1-2; 10 bases are a match to TRBD1. Germline V gene data show CDR1 as SQVTM and CDR2 as ANQGSEA. This CDR3 comprises 16 residues. The V gene end was trimmed by 0 bases and the J gene end by 3 bases; junction bases not matched to a gene: 7.

V gene TRBV5-4 combines with J gene TRBJ2-1; tentative D call: TRBD2 (6 bases). Between the trimmed V and J ends, which lost 4 bases and 8 bases, there was a span of 16 bases. CDR3 length: 14 residues. In germline, CDR1 is SGHNT, CDR2 YYREEE (reference sequence). CDR3 amino acids: CASSMGRTGDEQFF. CDR3 coding DNA: TGTGCCAGCAGCATGGGACGGACGGGGGATGAGCAGTTCTTC.

The chain uses TRBV27 and TRBJ2-1, with 10 bases fitting TRBD2. CDR1 is MNHEY, CDR2 SMNVEV, per germline (reference sequence). V was pared by 5 bases and J by 4 bases, with 5 bases of the junction left unmatched. The CDR3 is made up of 15 amino acids. The CDR3 spells CASSIASGGYNEQFF. The DNA for the CDR3 is TGTGCCAGCAGTATTGCTAGCGGGGGTTACAATGAGCAGTTCTTC.

The chain uses TRBV27 and TRBJ2-3; 7 positions match TRBD2. V shed 5 bases and J 2 bases; nucleotides not matched to a gene: 10. The CDR3 is 16 amino acids. CDR1 is MNHEY, CDR2 SMNVEV, per germline (reference sequence). The CDR3 sequence: CASSPPAGRVTDTQYF. In DNA, the CDR3 is TGTGCCAGCAGTCCCCCCGCAGGGAGGGTCACAGATACGCAGTATTTT.

The chain carries TRBV13 and TRBJ1-1; 7 nucleotides line up with TRBD1. Unmatched junction bases numbered 4, after V lost 2 bases and J lost 1 base. The CDR3 loop spans 15 amino acids. Germline-derived CDR1 and CDR2 are PRHDT and FYEKMQ (reference sequence). Here the CDR3 DNA reads TGTGCCAGCAGCTTAATGGGGACAGCGAACACTGAAGCTTTCTTT. Translation: CASSLMGTANTEAFF.

This clone has only one observation. This chain connects TRBV7-9 to TRBJ2-1; D perhaps matches TRBD2 (5 bases). In germline, CDR1 is SEHNR, CDR2 FQNEAQ (reference sequence). The CDR3 has 13 amino acids. V lost 1 base to trimming and J lost 6 bases, with 7 bases between them. CDR3 sequence: CASSLGEGNEQFF. CDR3 sequence (DNA): TGTGCCAGCAGCTTAGGTGAGGGCAATGAGCAGTTCTTC.

The J gene is TRBJ1-1, the V gene TRBV2; no reliable D call. This CDR3 is 14 amino acids long. The ends were cut back, 4 bases at V and 2 bases at J, with 11 bases in the middle. CDR1 is SNHLY and CDR2 is FYNNEI in the germline V gene. The CDR3 region is CASSGRTANTEAFF. In DNA form, the CDR3 reads TGTGCCAGCAGTGGACGCACAGCTAACACTGAAGCTTTCTTT.

The chain is built from TRBV6-4 and TRBJ2-7; tentatively, D is TRBD1 (6 bases). Looked up from germline, CDR1 is MRHNA and CDR2 is SNTAGT. The CDR3 runs to 12 residues. The V end was cut by 7 bases, the J end by 3 bases, with 10 bases between. This CDR3 reads CASTKDSYEQYF. DNA of the CDR3: TGTGCCAGCACCAAGGACAGCTACGAGCAGTACTTC.

The chain is built from TRBV5-1 and TRBJ2-7; D may be TRBD2 (6 bases). V was clipped by 2 bases and J by 5 bases, with 8 bases between them. The length of the CDR3 is 12 residues. Germline values: CDR1 SGHRS, CDR2 YFSETQ. CDR3 nucleotide sequence: TGCGCCAGCAGCTTTGGGGGGAACGAGCAGTACTTC. This translates into CASSFGGNEQYF.

The chain couples TRBV6-5 to TRBJ2-1, with D uncertain. Trimming cost V 0 bases and J 3 bases, with 9 bases left between them. CDR1 and CDR2 (germline): MNHEY, SVGAGI. CDR3 length: 15 amino acids. This CDR3 is CASSYSLGIYNEQFF. DNA of the CDR3: TGTGCCAGCAGTTACTCGTTGGGCATCTACAATGAGCAGTTCTTC.

V is TRBV6-5 and J is TRBJ2-1; 10 nucleotides match TRBD1. Trimming at V came to 4 bases and at J to 7 bases, leaving 7 bases not matched to a gene. Germline CDR1 reads MNHEY; CDR2 reads SVGAGI. This CDR3 contains 15 residues. CDR3 nucleotides: TGTGCCAGCAGTTCCGGGACAGGGGTGGGTAATGAGCAGTTCTTC. Amino acid sequence: CASSSGTGVGNEQFF.